The rows below give T cell receptor beta chains drawn from one sample of a study of blood T cell repertoires in COVID-19. Sequencing was performed with immunoSEQ multiplex PCR; in TCRdb, only in-frame clones are kept and a portion is missing. The sample contains about 52,000 clones, around 82% of which appear only once. Sequencing was done on a sample of peripheral blood. The receptor source for this set is an elderly woman with COVID-19, enrolled during active disease. CDR3s include the opening cysteine and the closing phenylalanine or tryptophan. A D gene is named only where the DNA matches it firmly. The listing skips clone size in some rows; elsewhere it reads once, few, many or a size class.

d_gene: TRBD1
v_gene: TRBV18
j_gene: TRBJ2-3
abundance: once
CDR3aa: CASSPPMGTVTDTQYF
CDR3nt: TGTGCCAGCTCACCGCCCATGGGGACAGTCACAGATACGCAGTATTTT

d_gene: TRBD1
v_gene: TRBV6-2/TRBV6-3
j_gene: TRBJ1-5
abundance: .
CDR3aa: CASSKQGTQPQHF
CDR3nt: TGTGCCAGCAGTAAACAGGGGACTCAGCCCCAGCATTTT

d_gene: .
v_gene: TRBV4-1
j_gene: TRBJ2-1
abundance: .
CDR3aa: CASSQDTQARASNEQFF
CDR3nt: TGCGCCAGCAGCCAAGATACCCAAGCTCGCGCCTCTAATGAGCAGTTCTTC

d_gene: TRBD1
v_gene: TRBV5-1
j_gene: TRBJ2-4
abundance: .
CDR3aa: CASRYGTTTGLAKNIQYF
CDR3nt: TGCGCCAGCAGATATGGGACCACGACAGGGCTGGCCAAAAACATTCAGTACTTC

d_gene: TRBD1
v_gene: TRBV25-1
j_gene: TRBJ1-1
abundance: .
CDR3aa: CASSEQGESTEAFF
CDR3nt: TGTGCCAGCAGTGAACAGGGGGAGAGCACTGAAGCTTTCTTT

d_gene: .
v_gene: TRBV5-6
j_gene: TRBJ1-3
abundance: .
CDR3aa: CASSPPAGSGNTIYF
CDR3nt: TGTGCCAGCAGCCCGCCCGCCGGCTCTGGAAACACCATATATTTT

d_gene: TRBD2
v_gene: TRBV6-6
j_gene: TRBJ2-7
abundance: .
CDR3aa: CASRELAGVRNEQYF
CDR3nt: TGTGCCAGCAGGGAACTAGCGGGAGTACGAAACGAGCAGTACTTC

d_gene: .
v_gene: TRBV27
j_gene: TRBJ2-7
abundance: .
CDR3aa: CASSFRGFSSYEQYF
CDR3nt: TGTGCCAGCAGTTTCAGGGGATTCAGCTCCTACGAGCAGTACTTC

d_gene: .
v_gene: TRBV11-2
j_gene: TRBJ1-1
abundance: .
CDR3aa: CASSFEPVLNTEAFF
CDR3nt: TGTGCCAGCAGCTTCGAACCGGTCCTGAACACTGAAGCTTTCTTT

d_gene: .
v_gene: TRBV5-1
j_gene: TRBJ1-4
abundance: .
CDR3aa: CASSVVGRANEKLFF
CDR3nt: TGCGCCAGCTCCGTCGTAGGGAGGGCTAATGAAAAACTGTTTTTT

d_gene: TRBD2
v_gene: TRBV6-5
j_gene: TRBJ2-3
abundance: .
CDR3aa: CASRPGGASTDTQYF
CDR3nt: TGTGCCAGCAGGCCCGGGGGGGCTAGCACAGATACGCAGTATTTT

d_gene: TRBD2
v_gene: TRBV19
j_gene: TRBJ2-1
abundance: .
CDR3aa: CASKRDLGEQFF
CDR3nt: TGTGCCAGTAAGCGGGACCTCGGAGAGCAGTTCTTC

d_gene: .
v_gene: TRBV18
j_gene: TRBJ2-2
abundance: once
CDR3aa: CASAQTADTGELFF
CDR3nt: TGTGCCAGCGCCCAGACAGCAGACACCGGGGAGCTGTTTTTT

d_gene: .
v_gene: TRBV9
j_gene: TRBJ1-1
abundance: .
CDR3aa: CASSVGPRDTEAFF
CDR3nt: TGTGCCAGCAGCGTAGGTCCGAGGGACACTGAAGCTTTCTTT

d_gene: TRBD2
v_gene: TRBV14
j_gene: TRBJ2-5
abundance: .
CDR3aa: CASSLPGLAGLETQYF
CDR3nt: TGTGCCAGCAGCCTACCGGGACTAGCGGGACTGGAGACCCAGTACTTC

d_gene: TRBD2
v_gene: TRBV11-2
j_gene: TRBJ2-3
abundance: .
CDR3aa: CASSLGWAAGFTDTQYF
CDR3nt: TGTGCCAGCAGCTTAGGGTGGGCAGCGGGATTCACAGATACGCAGTATTTT

d_gene: .
v_gene: TRBV7-9
j_gene: TRBJ1-2
abundance: .
CDR3aa: CASSLGRNFQGVGGYTF
CDR3nt: TGTGCCAGCAGCTTAGGTCGGAATTTCCAGGGCGTGGGGGGCTACACCTTC

d_gene: .
v_gene: TRBV10-3
j_gene: TRBJ1-1
abundance: .
CDR3aa: CAIRPGPGWTEAFF
CDR3nt: TGTGCCATCAGACCGGGCCCGGGGTGGACTGAAGCTTTCTTT

d_gene: TRBD2
v_gene: TRBV7-3
j_gene: TRBJ2-3
abundance: .
CDR3aa: CASSLYGLAGGLADTQYF
CDR3nt: TGTGCCAGCAGCTTGTATGGACTAGCGGGAGGGCTGGCAGATACGCAGTATTTT